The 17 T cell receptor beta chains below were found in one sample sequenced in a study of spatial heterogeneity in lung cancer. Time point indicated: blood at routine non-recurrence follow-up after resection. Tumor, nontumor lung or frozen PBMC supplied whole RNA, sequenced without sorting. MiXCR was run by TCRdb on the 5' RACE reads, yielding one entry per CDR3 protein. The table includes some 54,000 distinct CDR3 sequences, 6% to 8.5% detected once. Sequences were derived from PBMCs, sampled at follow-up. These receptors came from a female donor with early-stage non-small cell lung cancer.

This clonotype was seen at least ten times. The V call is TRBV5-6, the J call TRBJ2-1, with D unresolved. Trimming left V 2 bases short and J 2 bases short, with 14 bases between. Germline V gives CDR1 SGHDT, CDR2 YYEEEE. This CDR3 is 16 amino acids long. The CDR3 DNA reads TGTGCCAGCAGCTTTGAAGCCCCTACGACCTACAATGAGCAGTTCTTC. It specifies CASSFEAPTTYNEQFF.

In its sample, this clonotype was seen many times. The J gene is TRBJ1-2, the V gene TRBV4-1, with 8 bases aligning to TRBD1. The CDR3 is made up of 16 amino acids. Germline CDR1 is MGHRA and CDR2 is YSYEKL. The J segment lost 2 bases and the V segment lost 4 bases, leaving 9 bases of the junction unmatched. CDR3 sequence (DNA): TGCGCCAGCAGCCGATTGATCGACAGGGGCAACTATGGCTACACCTTC. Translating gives CASSRLIDRGNYGYTF.

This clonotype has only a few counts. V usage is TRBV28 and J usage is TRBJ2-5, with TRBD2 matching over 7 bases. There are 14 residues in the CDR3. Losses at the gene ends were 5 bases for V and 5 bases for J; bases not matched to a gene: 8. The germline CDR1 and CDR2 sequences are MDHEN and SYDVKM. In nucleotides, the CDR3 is TGTGCCAGCAGTCCCCGAAGCGGGATGGAGACCCAGTACTTC. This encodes CASSPRSGMETQYF.

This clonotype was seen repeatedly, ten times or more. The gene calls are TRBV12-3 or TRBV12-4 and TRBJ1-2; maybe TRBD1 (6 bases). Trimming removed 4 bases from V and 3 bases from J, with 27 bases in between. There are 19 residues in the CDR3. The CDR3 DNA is TGTGCCAGCAGTTCCCCGCGAGTGGGGGCGGCCCGCTTCGACTATGGCTACACCTTC. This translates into CASSSPRVGAARFDYGYTF.

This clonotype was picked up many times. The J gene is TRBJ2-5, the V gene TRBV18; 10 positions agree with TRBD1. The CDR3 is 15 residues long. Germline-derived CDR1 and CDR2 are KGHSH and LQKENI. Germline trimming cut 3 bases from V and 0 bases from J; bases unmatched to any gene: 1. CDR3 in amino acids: CASSPGQGNQETQYF. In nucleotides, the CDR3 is TGTGCCAGCTCACCGGGACAGGGGAACCAAGAGACCCAGTACTTC.

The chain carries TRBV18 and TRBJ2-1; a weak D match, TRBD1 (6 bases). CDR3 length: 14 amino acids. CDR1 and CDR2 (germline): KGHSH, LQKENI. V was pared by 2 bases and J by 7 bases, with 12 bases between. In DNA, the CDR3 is TGTGCCAGCTCACCAAGGCAGGGGATTAATGAGCAGTTCTTC. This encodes CASSPRQGINEQFF.

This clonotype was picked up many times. CDR3 nucleotide sequence: TGTGCCAGCAACCCCCGGGGATCTGAAGCTTTCTTT. Translation gives CASNPRGSEAFF. The chain combines TRBV7-2 with TRBJ1-1; D unclear. Between the trimmed V and J ends, which lost 7 bases and 6 bases, there was a span of 12 bases. Germline CDR1 reads SGHTA; CDR2 reads FQGNSA. The CDR3 is 12 amino acids.

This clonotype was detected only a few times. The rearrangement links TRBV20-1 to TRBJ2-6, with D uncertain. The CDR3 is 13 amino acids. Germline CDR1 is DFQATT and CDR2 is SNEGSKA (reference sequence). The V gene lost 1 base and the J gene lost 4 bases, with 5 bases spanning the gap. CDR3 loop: CSARVVGANVLTF. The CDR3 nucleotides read TGCAGTGCTAGAGTAGTGGGGGCCAACGTCCTGACTTTC.

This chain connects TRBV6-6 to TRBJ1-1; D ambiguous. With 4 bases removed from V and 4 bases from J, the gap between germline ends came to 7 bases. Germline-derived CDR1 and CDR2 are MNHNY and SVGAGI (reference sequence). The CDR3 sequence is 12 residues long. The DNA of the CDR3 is TGTGCCAGCAGTTCGAAGGGCACTGAAGCTTTCTTT. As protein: CASSSKGTEAFF.

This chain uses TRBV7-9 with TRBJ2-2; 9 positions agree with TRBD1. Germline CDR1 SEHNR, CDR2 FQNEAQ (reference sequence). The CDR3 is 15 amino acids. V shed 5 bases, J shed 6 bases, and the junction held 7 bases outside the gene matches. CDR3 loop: CASSSDRGAAGELFF. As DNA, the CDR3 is TGTGCCAGCAGCAGTGACAGGGGGGCGGCCGGGGAGCTGTTTTTT.

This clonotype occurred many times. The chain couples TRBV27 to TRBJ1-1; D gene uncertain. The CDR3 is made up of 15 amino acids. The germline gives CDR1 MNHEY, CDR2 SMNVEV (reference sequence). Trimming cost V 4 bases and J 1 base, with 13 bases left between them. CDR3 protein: CASSSWGSGNTEAFF. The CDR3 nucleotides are TGTGCCAGCAGTTCATGGGGTTCGGGGAACACTGAAGCTTTCTTT.

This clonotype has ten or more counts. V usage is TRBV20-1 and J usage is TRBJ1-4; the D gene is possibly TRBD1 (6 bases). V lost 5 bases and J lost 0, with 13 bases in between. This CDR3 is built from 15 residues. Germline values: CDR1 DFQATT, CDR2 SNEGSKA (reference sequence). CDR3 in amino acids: CSASQGSATNEKLFF. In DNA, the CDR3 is TGCAGTGCTTCACAGGGCTCTGCAACTAATGAAAAACTGTTTTTT.

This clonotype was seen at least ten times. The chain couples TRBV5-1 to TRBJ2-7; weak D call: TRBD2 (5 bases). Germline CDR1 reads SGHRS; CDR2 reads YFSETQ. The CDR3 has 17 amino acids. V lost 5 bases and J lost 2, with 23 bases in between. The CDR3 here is CASSGNPGSYSTYEQYF. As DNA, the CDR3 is TGCGCCAGCAGTGGAAATCCGGGATCTTACTCTACCTACGAGCAGTACTTC. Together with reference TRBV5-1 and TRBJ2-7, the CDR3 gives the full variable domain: KAGVTQTPRYLIKTRGQQVTLSCSPISGHRSVSWYQQTPGQGLQFLFEYFSETQRNKGNFPGRFSGRQFSNSRSEMNVSTLELGDSALYLCASSGNPGSYSTYEQYFGPGTRLTVT.

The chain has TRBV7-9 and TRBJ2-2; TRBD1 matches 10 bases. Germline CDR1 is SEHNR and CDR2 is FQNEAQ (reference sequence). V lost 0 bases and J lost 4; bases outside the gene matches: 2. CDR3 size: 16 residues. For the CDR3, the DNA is TGTGCCAGCAGCTTAGCTGGGACAGGGGTCACCGGGGAGCTGTTTTTT. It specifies CASSLAGTGVTGELFF.

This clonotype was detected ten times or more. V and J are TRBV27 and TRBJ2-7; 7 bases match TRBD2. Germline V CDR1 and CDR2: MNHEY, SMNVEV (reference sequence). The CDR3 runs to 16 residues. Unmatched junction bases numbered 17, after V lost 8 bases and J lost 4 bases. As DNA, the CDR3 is TGTGCCAGCGGGGGATTGTCAGCGGGGAGTCTTTACGAGCAGTACTTC. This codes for CASGGLSAGSLYEQYF.

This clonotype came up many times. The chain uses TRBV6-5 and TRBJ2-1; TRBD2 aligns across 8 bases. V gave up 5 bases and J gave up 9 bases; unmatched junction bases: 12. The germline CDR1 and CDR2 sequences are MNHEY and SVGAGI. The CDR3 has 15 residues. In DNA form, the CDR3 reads TGTGCCAGCAGTGGACTAGCTAACAGCATCGCTGAGCAGTTCTTC. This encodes CASSGLANSIAEQFF.

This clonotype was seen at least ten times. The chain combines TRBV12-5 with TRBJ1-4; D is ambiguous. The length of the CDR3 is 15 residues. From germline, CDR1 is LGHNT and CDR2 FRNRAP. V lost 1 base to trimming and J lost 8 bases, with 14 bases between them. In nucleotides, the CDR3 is TGTGCTAGTGGTTTGGCACCCCTTGGTTGGGAAAAACTGTTTTTT. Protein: CASGLAPLGWEKLFF.